The table lists the clone carrying this T cell receptor beta chain with a few counts. This entry comes from a study of glioma-infiltrating T cells. The germline gives CDR1 SGHVS, CDR2 FNYEAQ. Trimming took off 5 bases at V and 2 bases at J, with 13 bases between the two ends. The CDR3 totals 15 residues. Using RNA template, CDR3s of TCR alpha and beta were amplified with iRepertoire arm-PCR. TCRdb reanalysed the multiplex PCR reads using MiXCR and keeps one entry per CDR3 protein. Among some 180,000 distinct CDR3 sequences listed, about 32% were seen once. The rearrangement joins TRBV7-6 to TRBJ1-3, with a possible D match to TRBD1 (5 bases). The specimen was glioma tissue, nonneoplastic brain tissue, or PBMCs (not recorded which). The sequence was collected from a human donor with low-grade glioma or glioblastoma, undergoing nonglioma brain surgery, or in good health (not recorded which). The CDR3 DNA sequence: TGTGCCAGCAGCCCCAGCTCGGGGGCTGGAAACACCATATATTTT. Translated: CASSPSSGAGNTIYF.